The sequence of this TCR beta chain was determined in a study of cytomegalovirus exposure and HLA in healthy donors. Study-wide findings and caveats: When a later analysis was performed, an Asian-associated ancestry cluster reportedly had fewer N-insertions than the roughly 690-donor mean. Later, an analysis found that common viral pathogens appeared to be linked with several of the most significant clusters. A later examination showed that TCR association rates differed by HLA locus, with DRB1 most and HLA-C fewest.

The sample holds a few counts of this clone. The antigen is not known. The CDR3 has 15 amino acids. V was trimmed by 1 base and J by 5 bases, leaving 14 bases between them. From germline, CDR1 is SGHTA and CDR2 FQGTGA. PCR was performed using 60 Vbeta and 13 Jbeta primers. Sequencing was performed with immunoSEQ multiplex PCR; in TCRdb, only in-frame clones are kept and a portion is missing. The profile covers 100,000 to 150,000 clones, with less than 80% appearing a single time and 3% to 4.5% taken by the ten largest. Despite likely unrecorded immune exposures, the donors were nominally healthy at the time of sampling.

This TCR came from a man between 25 and 39 years old in good health and CMV-seronegative. Sequencing used PBMCs. V gene TRBV7-3 combines with J gene TRBJ1-1; TRBD1 is a possible D gene (5 bases). CDR3 sequence: CASSLNGQGNTEAFF. The CDR3, as DNA: TGTGCCAGCAGCTTAAACGGGCAGGGAAATACTGAAGCTTTCTTT.